This T cell receptor beta chain was obtained from a study of patients and donors after allogeneic stem cell transplantation. Each CDR3 protein is one row after TCRdb ran MiXCR on the RT-PCR reads. The data show approximately 200,000 distinct CDR3 sequences, roughly 38% seen once. Trimming removed 1 base at V and 3 bases at J, with 6 bases between. CDR3 length: 13 residues. Germline CDR1 SEHNR, CDR2 FQNEAQ (reference sequence). This receptor was taken from a human donor who was either an allogeneic HSCT recipient or a stem cell or donor lymphocyte infusion donor (not recorded which). It is not recorded whose cells these are; they may come from a transplant donor. This chain connects TRBV7-9 to TRBJ1-2; no definite D call. The sequenced sample was blood, either unsorted or a sorted T cell fraction (not recorded which). For the CDR3, the DNA is TGTGCCAGCAGCTTAGAGCGGGACTATGGCTACACCTTC. The encoded protein is CASSLERDYGYTF.